A selection of T cell receptor beta chains follows, all from one sample in a study of CD4 T cells in relation to SARS-CoV-2 and coronaviruses. The method was immunoSEQ multiplex PCR; TCRdb's version includes in-frame clones alone and lacks a portion of them. The profile shows about 55,000 clones, about nine tenths of them singletons. What was sequenced was memory CD4+ T cells from PBMCs. These receptors all stem from a human donor in good health. Both conserved end residues are part of each CDR3. The D gene is left open where the match is weak. Size is stated for part of the rows, as once, few or many counts, or as a class when the clone is expanded.

D	size	V	J	CDR3	DNA
TRBD1	-	TRBV2	TRBJ1-6	CASSEEQGRSPLHF	TGTGCCAGCAGTGAGGAACAGGGGAGATCACCCCTCCACTTT
-	-	TRBV18	TRBJ2-5	CASSPPGVGRQETQYF	TGTGCCAGCTCACCCCCGGGGGTGGGAAGACAAGAGACCCAGTACTTC
-	-	TRBV5-4	TRBJ2-5	CASSRPGQETQYF	TGTGCCAGCAGCAGACCAGGCCAAGAGACCCAGTACTTC
-	-	TRBV2	TRBJ2-1	CASSTRSSSYNEQFF	TGTGCCAGCAGTACACGCTCGAGCTCCTACAATGAGCAGTTCTTC
-	-	TRBV7-3	TRBJ2-3	CASSLGGTDTQYF	TGTGCCAGCAGCTTGGGGGGCACAGATACGCAGTATTTT
-	-	TRBV6-1	TRBJ2-3	CASSEALDTQYF	TGTGCCAGCAGTGAAGCGTTGGATACGCAGTATTTT
TRBD1	-	TRBV9	TRBJ1-3	CASSATQGEGNTIYF	TGTGCCAGCAGCGCCACCCAGGGGGAAGGAAACACCATATATTTT
-	-	TRBV7-7	TRBJ1-5	CASSLDSNQPQHF	TGTGCCAGCAGCTTAGATAGCAATCAGCCCCAGCATTTT
-	-	TRBV9	TRBJ2-1	CASSAPQLDYNEQFF	TGTGCCAGCAGCGCCCCCCAACTTGACTACAATGAGCAGTTCTTC
TRBD1	-	TRBV18	TRBJ2-5	CASVGQIEETQYF	TGTGCCAGTGTGGGACAGATAGAAGAGACCCAGTACTTC
TRBD2	-	TRBV5-4	TRBJ2-2	CASSVGGLAGLEGELFF	TGTGCCAGCAGCGTGGGTGGACTAGCGGGGCTGGAAGGGGAGCTGTTTTTT
-	-	TRBV28	TRBJ2-1	CASVVGTGRNEQFF	TGTGCCAGCGTGGTTGGGACTGGGAGGAATGAGCAGTTCTTC
TRBD1	-	TRBV4-1	TRBJ2-5	CASSPNPGQGARAQYF	TGCGCCAGCAGCCCGAACCCGGGACAGGGGGCCAGGGCCCAGTACTTC
TRBD1	-	TRBV9	TRBJ2-3	CASSVGQGYTDTQYF	TGTGCCAGCAGCGTGGGACAGGGGTACACAGATACGCAGTATTTT
-	-	TRBV7-6	TRBJ2-7	CASSLFQGGTYEQYF	TGTGCCAGCAGCTTATTTCAGGGGGGGACCTACGAGCAGTACTTC
-	few	TRBV4-2	TRBJ2-5	CASSPRGALSNQETQYF	TGTGCCAGCAGCCCTCGGGGGGCTCTAAGCAACCAAGAGACCCAGTACTTC
-	-	TRBV9	TRBJ2-1	CASSVAGSSVDEQFF	TGTGCCAGCAGCGTCGCCGGGAGTTCGGTAGATGAGCAGTTCTTC
-	-	TRBV28	TRBJ1-3	CASSLRTSGNTIYF	TGTGCCAGCAGTTTGAGGACGTCTGGAAACACCATATATTTT
-	-	TRBV6-1	TRBJ1-2	CASSEAQEARGYGYTF	TGTGCCAGCAGTGAGGCCCAGGAGGCGCGCGGCTATGGCTACACCTTC
TRBD1	-	TRBV18	TRBJ2-7	CASSTGQGNYEQYF	TGTGCCAGCTCGACGGGACAGGGGAACTACGAGCAGTACTTC